This is a list of T cell receptor beta chains from one sample in a study of identical twins. TCRdb reprocessed the 5' RACE reads with MiXCR, giving one entry per CDR3 protein. The sample lists 250,000 to 300,000 distinct CDR3 sequences, about 8% occurring once. The same sample was also used in a study of yellow fever vaccine responses in identical twins.

The sequenced sample consisted of CD8+ T cells sorted from blood. The receptors come from a woman between 18 and 29 years old in good health. Both conserved end residues are part of each CDR3. Clone sizes are given selectively: once, few, many, or a class where the clone is expanded.

abundance: .
j_gene: TRBJ2-1
v_gene: TRBV27
CDR3aa: CASQTSGVINEQFF

abundance: few
j_gene: TRBJ2-7
v_gene: TRBV7-9
CDR3aa: CASSLGDRPSYEQYF

abundance: .
j_gene: TRBJ2-3
v_gene: TRBV9
CDR3aa: CASSGGGSIGQYF

abundance: many
j_gene: TRBJ1-2
v_gene: TRBV29-1
CDR3aa: CSSSDSDYGYTF

abundance: few
j_gene: TRBJ2-3
v_gene: TRBV27
CDR3aa: CASSPMGLRTDTQYF

abundance: many
j_gene: TRBJ2-2
v_gene: TRBV12-3/TRBV12-4
CDR3aa: CASRTSGTGYTGELFF

abundance: few
j_gene: TRBJ2-7
v_gene: TRBV3-1
CDR3aa: CASSQAPDPSYEQYF

abundance: .
j_gene: TRBJ2-1
v_gene: TRBV5-1
CDR3aa: CASSLEPSLEYEQFF

abundance: many
j_gene: TRBJ2-7
v_gene: TRBV29-1
CDR3aa: CSVGLATYEQYF

abundance: .
j_gene: TRBJ2-1
v_gene: TRBV24-1
CDR3aa: CATSGRGPAGNERQFF

abundance: few
j_gene: TRBJ1-1
v_gene: TRBV6-2/TRBV6-3
CDR3aa: CASTTEVSTEAFF

abundance: few
j_gene: TRBJ1-2
v_gene: TRBV27
CDR3aa: CASSLTGNGYGYTF

abundance: few
j_gene: TRBJ2-7
v_gene: TRBV6-1
CDR3aa: CASSPLLGDRGNEQYF

abundance: few
j_gene: TRBJ2-7
v_gene: TRBV3-1
CDR3aa: CASSTPDGIYEQYF

abundance: .
j_gene: TRBJ1-1
v_gene: TRBV2
CDR3aa: CASRNRGGRTEAFF

abundance: few
j_gene: TRBJ1-5
v_gene: TRBV10-3
CDR3aa: CAISEGAGGNQPQHF

abundance: few
j_gene: TRBJ2-7
v_gene: TRBV29-1
CDR3aa: CSVEGERTYEQYF

abundance: .
j_gene: TRBJ2-3
v_gene: TRBV28
CDR3aa: CASSFIGTSGNPKLSTDTQYF

abundance: few
j_gene: TRBJ2-5
v_gene: TRBV5-1
CDR3aa: CASSLAVGGPSETQYF

abundance: few
j_gene: TRBJ2-7
v_gene: TRBV7-9
CDR3aa: CASSSSVEDHYEQYF

abundance: few
j_gene: TRBJ2-2
v_gene: TRBV9
CDR3aa: CASSHSGGAVGELFF

abundance: few
j_gene: TRBJ2-3
v_gene: TRBV7-2
CDR3aa: CASSSWDSRTDTQYF